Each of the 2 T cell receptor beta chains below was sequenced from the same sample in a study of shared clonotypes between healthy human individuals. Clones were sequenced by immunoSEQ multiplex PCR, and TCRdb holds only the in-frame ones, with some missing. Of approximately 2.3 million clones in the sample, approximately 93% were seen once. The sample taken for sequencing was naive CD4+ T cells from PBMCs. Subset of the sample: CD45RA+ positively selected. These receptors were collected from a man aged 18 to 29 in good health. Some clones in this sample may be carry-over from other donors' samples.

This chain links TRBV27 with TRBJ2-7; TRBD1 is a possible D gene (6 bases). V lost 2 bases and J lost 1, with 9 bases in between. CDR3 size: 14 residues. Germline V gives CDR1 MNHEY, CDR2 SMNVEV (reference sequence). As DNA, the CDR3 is TGTGCCAGCAGTTTACCAGGGGTTTCCTACGAGCAGTACTTC. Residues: CASSLPGVSYEQYF.

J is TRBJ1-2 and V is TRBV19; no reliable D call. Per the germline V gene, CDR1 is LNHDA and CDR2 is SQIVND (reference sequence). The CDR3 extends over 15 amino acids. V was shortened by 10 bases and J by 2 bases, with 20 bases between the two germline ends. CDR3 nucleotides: TGTGCCACCGAAAACCCGGGGTTAAGGAACTATGGCTACACCTTC. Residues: CATENPGLRNYGYTF.